This record looks at one T cell receptor (beta chain) sequence and its context. Samples each yielded at least 5 micrograms of total RNA. Combining a sample-barcoded 5' primer with a J-beta primer mix, a second PCR ran for roughly 7 to 12 cycles. Using its own MiXCR run on the 5' RACE reads, TCRdb lists one record per CDR3 protein. The sample lists about 1.8 million distinct CDR3 sequences, less than 50% seen once, with less than 2.5% in the top ten. The data were obtained in a study of blood T cells in healthy people across ages. V lost 3 bases to trimming and J lost 1 base; unmatched junction nucleotides: 11. CDR1 and CDR2 (germline): DFQATT, SNEGSKA (reference sequence). The CDR3 extends over 18 amino acids.

This rearrangement joins TRBV20-1 to TRBJ2-5; 13 bases align to TRBD2. Material for sequencing was blood. The clonotype comes from a woman aged 40 to 49 in good health. CDR3 region: CSARRLAGGRGLQETQYF. DNA for the CDR3: TGCAGTGCTAGGCGACTAGCGGGGGGCCGGGGACTCCAAGAGACCCAGTACTTC.